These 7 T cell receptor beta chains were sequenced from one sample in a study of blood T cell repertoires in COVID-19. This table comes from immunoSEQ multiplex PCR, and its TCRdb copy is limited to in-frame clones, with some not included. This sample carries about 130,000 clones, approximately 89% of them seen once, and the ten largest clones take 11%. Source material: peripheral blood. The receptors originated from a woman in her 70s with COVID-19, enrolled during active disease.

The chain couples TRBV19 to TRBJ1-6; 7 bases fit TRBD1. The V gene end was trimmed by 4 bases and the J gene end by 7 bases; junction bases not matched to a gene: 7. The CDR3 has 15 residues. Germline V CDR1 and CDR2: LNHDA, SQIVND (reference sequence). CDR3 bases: TGTGCCAGTAGTACGTTAGTGGGACAGAATTCACCCCTCCACTTT. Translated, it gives CASSTLVGQNSPLHF.

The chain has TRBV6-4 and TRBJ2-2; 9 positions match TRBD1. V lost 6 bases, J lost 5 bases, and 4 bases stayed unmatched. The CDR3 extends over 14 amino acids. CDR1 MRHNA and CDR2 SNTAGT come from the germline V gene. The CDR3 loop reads CASRGQGDTGELFF. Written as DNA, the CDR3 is TGTGCCAGCAGGGGACAGGGCGATACCGGGGAGCTGTTTTTT.

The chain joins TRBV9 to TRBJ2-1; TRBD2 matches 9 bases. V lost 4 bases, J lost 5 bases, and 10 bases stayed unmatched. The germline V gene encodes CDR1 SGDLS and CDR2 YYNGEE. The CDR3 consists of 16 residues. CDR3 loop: CASSYALAGRNNEQFF. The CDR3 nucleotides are TGTGCCAGCAGCTACGCCCTAGCGGGGCGAAACAATGAGCAGTTCTTC.

DNA of the CDR3: TGTGCCAGCAGTCCCACTAGGGACTACAATGAGCAGTTCTTC. Translation: CASSPTRDYNEQFF. The chain combines TRBV28 with TRBJ2-1, with TRBD2 as a possible D gene (5 bases). V shed 5 bases and J shed 3 bases, with 11 bases lying between them. The CDR3 covers 14 residues. Germline values: CDR1 MDHEN, CDR2 SYDVKM. The whole variable domain, filled in from reference TRBV28 and TRBJ2-1, reads DVKVTQSSRYLVKRTGEKVFLECVQDMDHENMFWYRQDPGLGLRLIYFSYDVKMKEKGDIPEGYSVSREKKERFSLILESASTNQTSMYLCASSPTRDYNEQFFGPGTRLTVL.

CDR3 in DNA: TGTGCCAGCAGCTTGTACACAGATACGCAGTATTTT. It yields the protein CASSLYTDTQYF. The chain combines TRBV7-8 with TRBJ2-3; D gene ambiguous. Germline V gives CDR1 SGHVS, CDR2 FQNEAQ. This CDR3 contains 12 residues. Trimming shortened V by 3 bases and J by 2 bases, and 3 bases separated the two germline ends. The entire variable domain, with the rest obtained from reference TRBV7-8 and TRBJ2-3, is as follows: GAGVSQSPRYKVAKRGQDVALRCDPISGHVSLFWYQQALGQGPEFLTYFQNEAQLDKSGLPSDRFFAERPEGSVSTLKIQRTQQEDSAVYLCASSLYTDTQYFGPGTRLTVL.

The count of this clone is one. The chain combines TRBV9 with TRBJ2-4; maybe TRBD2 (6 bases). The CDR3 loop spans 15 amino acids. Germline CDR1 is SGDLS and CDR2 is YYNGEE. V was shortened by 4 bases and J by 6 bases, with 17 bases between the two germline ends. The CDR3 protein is CASSPPRTKGNIQYF. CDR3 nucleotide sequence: TGTGCCAGCAGCCCGCCCCGGACTAAGGGAAACATTCAGTACTTC.

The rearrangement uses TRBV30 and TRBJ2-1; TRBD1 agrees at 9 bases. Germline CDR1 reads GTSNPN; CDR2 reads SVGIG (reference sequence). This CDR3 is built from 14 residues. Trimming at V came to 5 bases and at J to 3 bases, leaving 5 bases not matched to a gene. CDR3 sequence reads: CAWGVGQGYNEQFF. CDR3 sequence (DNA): TGTGCCTGGGGGGTGGGACAGGGCTACAATGAGCAGTTCTTC.